The clone carrying this T cell receptor beta chain was detected ten times or more. As yet, its antigen is unknown. This sample is drawn from a study of T cells in Graves' hyperthyroidism and ophthalmopathy. RNA transcripts provided the source from which TCR beta CDR3 regions were amplified. HTBI primers were the set used in a first-round RT-PCR of the TCR CDR3. TCRdb processed the multiplex PCR reads anew with MiXCR; each CDR3 protein has one entry. The table has hundreds of thousands of distinct CDR3 sequences, approximately 40% seen once. Study-level points and caveats: The blood repertoire included most of the expanded thyroid clonotypes above 0.001.

Hyperthyroidism had been newly diagnosed in patients aged 18 to 65, and its duration was under 2 months. Used for diagnoses were clinical symptoms, serum thyroxine and TRAb, thyroid ultrasound and orbital computed tomography. In germline, CDR1 is SGHTA, CDR2 FQGNSA. The CDR3 is 11 amino acids. V was clipped by 5 bases and J by 14 bases, with 10 bases between them. The sequence was collected from a man aged 18 to 35 with Graves' hyperthyroidism. The chain couples TRBV7-2 to TRBJ1-6; a weak D match, TRBD1 (5 bases). Sequencing used blood. Here the CDR3 DNA reads TGTGCCAGCAGCGGCGGAGGGGCCCTCCACTTT. It codes for CASSGGGALHF.